A selection of T cell receptor beta chains follows, all from one sample in a study of T cell clonotyping in hematopoietic cell transplantation. The protocol was immunoSEQ multiplex PCR, while the TCRdb copy is restricted to in-frame clones and leaves out a portion. Of approximately 7,400 clones listed, around nine tenths were seen once; the top ten hold 6% to 8.5%. Sample: peripheral blood mononuclear cells, taken before stem cell transplant. These receptors originate from a man in his sixties with acute myeloid leukemia. Some clones in this sample may be carry-over from other donors' samples. The CDR3 runs from the conserved cysteine through the conserved F or W. A D gene is named only where the DNA matches it firmly. The size entry is marked missing in some rows and otherwise reads once, few, many or a size class.

clone size	V gene	D gene	J gene	CDR3 DNA	CDR3 protein
-	TRBV4-1	-	TRBJ1-2	TGCGCCAGCAGCCCCGGACAGATTGGGCCCTATGGCTACACCTTC	CASSPGQIGPYGYTF
-	TRBV2	-	TRBJ2-3	TGTGCCAGCAGTTTAGGACACCCTAGCACAGATACGCAGTATTTT	CASSLGHPSTDTQYF
-	TRBV4-2	-	TRBJ1-1	TGTGCCAGCAGCCAAAGTTTTGGCAGGAACACTGAAGCTTTCTTT	CASSQSFGRNTEAFF
-	TRBV5-5	-	TRBJ2-7	TGTGCCAGCAGCTCGGTCGCGCAGCAGACCTACGAGCAGTACTTC	CASSSVAQQTYEQYF
-	TRBV28	-	TRBJ1-2	TGTGCCAGCAGTTTAACGGAGTATACAAATGGCTACACCTTC	CASSLTEYTNGYTF
-	TRBV11-2	-	TRBJ2-5	TGTGCCAGCGGAAAAGAGACCCAGTACTTC	CASGKETQYF
-	TRBV5-6	-	TRBJ2-1	TGTGCCAGCACTCCGTTGGGGGGCGAGGGTTCGGGTGAGCAGTTCTTC	CASTPLGGEGSGEQFF
-	TRBV4-2	TRBD1	TRBJ1-1	TGTGCCAGCAGCCAACCGGGACAGGCCATGAACACTGAAGCTTTCTTT	CASSQPGQAMNTEAFF
-	TRBV27	-	TRBJ2-7	TGTGCCAGCAGCTTTGTGTCCGGGAGCTCCTACGAGCAGTACTTC	CASSFVSGSSYEQYF
-	TRBV11-2	-	TRBJ1-5	TGTGCCAGCAGTCCACCGCATCGGGGAGAGGGCAATCAGCCCCAGCATTTT	CASSPPHRGEGNQPQHF
-	TRBV2	-	TRBJ1-5	TGTGCCAGCAGTGTGAGAGGGGGGAGCAATCAGCCCCAGCATTTT	CASSVRGGSNQPQHF
-	TRBV4-1	TRBD1	TRBJ1-1	TGCGCCAGCAGCCGCGGGACAGGGGGGCTGAACACTGAAGCTTTCTTT	CASSRGTGGLNTEAFF
-	TRBV2	-	TRBJ1-2	TGTGCCAGCAGGACCTCGGGACAAGGGATCTACTATGGCTACACCTTC	CASRTSGQGIYYGYTF
-	TRBV19	-	TRBJ1-1	TGTGCCAGTAGTACTAGGGCTGAAGTCCGGGTCACTGAAGCTTTCTTT	CASSTRAEVRVTEAFF
-	TRBV18	TRBD1	TRBJ1-1	TGTGCCAGCTCACTGGACAGGGGGAACACTGAAGCTTTCTTT	CASSLDRGNTEAFF
-	TRBV6-1	-	TRBJ2-7	TGTGCCAGCAGTGAAGGGGTATACGAGCAGTACTTC	CASSEGVYEQYF
-	TRBV2	-	TRBJ2-7	TGTGCCAGCAGTGAAGCGAATCCAGGGACCGAGCAGTACTTC	CASSEANPGTEQYF
-	TRBV28	-	TRBJ1-1	TGTGCCAGCAGTTTGAACTGGGGAACTGAAGCTTTCTTT	CASSLNWGTEAFF
-	TRBV30	-	TRBJ1-1	TGTGCCTGGGAAACAGGGACCACTGAAGCTTTCTTT	CAWETGTTEAFF
-	TRBV9	TRBD1	TRBJ2-5	TGTGCCAGCAGCGTAGCGGACAGGGGAACGGAGACCCAGTACTTC	CASSVADRGTETQYF
few	TRBV28	-	TRBJ1-5	TGTGCCAGCAGTCACGACTTAGGGCAGTTTAGCAATCAGCCCCAGCATTTT	CASSHDLGQFSNQPQHF
-	TRBV7-2	TRBD2	TRBJ2-1	TGTGCCAGCAGCTCCCGGACTAGCGATGGCTACAATGAGCAGTTCTTC	CASSSRTSDGYNEQFF
-	TRBV5-4	TRBD2	TRBJ2-7	TGTGCCAGCAGCCCCGGGACTAGCGGGGAGGAGCGGTACTTC	CASSPGTSGEERYF
-	TRBV2	-	TRBJ2-7	TGTGCCAGCAGTGAAGGCAGGGGTATTAAGCTTGGGCAGTACTTC	CASSEGRGIKLGQYF
-	TRBV30	TRBD1	TRBJ1-1	TGTGCCTGGAGTGTAGAGGGGGCGATCACTGAAGCTTTCTTT	CAWSVEGAITEAFF
-	TRBV19	TRBD2	TRBJ2-7	TGTGCCAGTAGTTTAAGGACTAGGGGCTACGAGCAGTACTTC	CASSLRTRGYEQYF
-	TRBV11-2	-	TRBJ2-7	TGTGCCAGCAGCTTAGTAGTTAAGGCCAGCTCCTACGAGCAGTACTTC	CASSLVVKASSYEQYF
-	TRBV5-1	-	TRBJ2-3	TGCGCCAGCAGCTTGGGCAGAAGCAGCACAGATACGCAGTATTTT	CASSLGRSSTDTQYF
-	TRBV29-1	-	TRBJ1-1	TGCAGCGTTTGGCCAGAGCGCATGAACACTGAAGCTTTCTTT	CSVWPERMNTEAFF
-	TRBV5-8	-	TRBJ2-5	TGTGCCAGCAGCTTGGCCCCCTGGAGAGTAGAAGAGACCCAGTACTTC	CASSLAPWRVEETQYF
-	TRBV28	-	TRBJ2-4	TGTGCCAGCACCGCCGAGGGACTAGCCAAAAACATTCAGTACTTC	CASTAEGLAKNIQYF
-	TRBV5-7	TRBD2	TRBJ2-1	TGTGCCAGCAGCTGGGGGGGGACTAGGGGGAACAATGAGCAGTTCTTC	CASSWGGTRGNNEQFF
few	TRBV18	TRBD2	TRBJ2-2	TGTGCCAGCTCACTAGGGACTAGCCACTACACCGGGGAGCTGTTTTTT	CASSLGTSHYTGELFF
-	TRBV2	TRBD1	TRBJ2-1	TGTGCCAGCAGCCCTACAGGGGTAATGGGGTACAATGAGCAGTTCTTC	CASSPTGVMGYNEQFF
-	TRBV7-9	TRBD2	TRBJ2-3	TGTGCCAGCAGCTTACAGGGACTAGCGGAGACAGATACGCAGTATTTT	CASSLQGLAETDTQYF
-	TRBV29-1	-	TRBJ1-4	TGCAGCGTCTATGGGACCGCCGGGGGTGATGAAAAACTGTTTTTT	CSVYGTAGGDEKLFF
-	TRBV7-9	-	TRBJ1-2	TGTGCCAGCAGCTTAGGCTATAACTATGGCTACACCTTC	CASSLGYNYGYTF
-	TRBV25-1	-	TRBJ1-2	TGTGCCAGCAGTGTGGGGGACTATGGCTACACCTTC	CASSVGDYGYTF
-	TRBV28	TRBD1	TRBJ2-1	TGTGCCACTGTCACAGGGGGCATTTATGAGCAGTTCTTC	CATVTGGIYEQFF